The 31 T cell receptor beta chains below all came from one sample that was sequenced in a study of cytomegalovirus exposure and HLA in healthy donors. The study ran its PCR with 60 Vbeta and 13 Jbeta primers. Here immunoSEQ multiplex PCR was the method, and the copy in TCRdb shows in-frame clones only, minus some. The sample has about 140,000 clones, roughly 80% seen once. The source material was PBMCs. These receptors were collected from a female donor in good health and CMV-seronegative.

This clone was seen just once. J is TRBJ1-1 and V is TRBV6-1; possibly TRBD1 for D (5 bases). The CDR3 is made up of 13 amino acids. The germline CDR1 and CDR2 sequences are MNHNS and SASEGT. Trimming took 5 bases from V and 3 from J, leaving 10 bases between them. CDR3 region: CASSTQTDTEAFF. In DNA form, the CDR3 reads TGTGCCAGCAGTACTCAGACAGACACTGAAGCTTTCTTT.

This clone was detected only once. The rearrangement uses TRBV5-4 and TRBJ2-2; 8 bases align to TRBD2. Germline V gives CDR1 SGHNT, CDR2 YYREEE (reference sequence). This CDR3 spans 16 amino acids. The J segment lost 4 bases and the V segment lost 0 bases, leaving 5 bases of the junction unmatched. The CDR3 here is CASSLDGRALTGELFF. The CDR3 DNA follows: TGTGCCAGCAGCTTGGACGGGAGGGCCCTCACCGGGGAGCTGTTTTTT. Full variable domain (remainder filled in from reference TRBV5-4 and TRBJ2-2): ETGVTQSPTHLIKTRGQQVTLRCSSQSGHNTVSWYQQALGQGPQFIFQYYREEENGRGNFPPRFSGLQFPNYSSELNVNALELDDSALYLCASSLDGRALTGELFFGEGSRLTVL.

This chain uses TRBV19 with TRBJ1-1, with a tentative D call TRBD1 (6 bases). Looked up from germline, CDR1 is LNHDA and CDR2 is SQIVND (reference sequence). The CDR3 spans 15 residues. V lost 1 base to trimming and J lost 4 bases, with 13 bases between them. The DNA for the CDR3 is TGTGCCAGTAGTATAGCTGGCAGGGGTATCACTGAAGCTTTCTTT. This translates into CASSIAGRGITEAFF.

The chain employs TRBV6-5 and TRBJ2-1; TRBD1 aligns across 8 bases. The germline V gene encodes CDR1 MNHEY and CDR2 SVGAGI. V shed 2 bases and J 0 bases; nucleotides not matched to a gene: 0. The CDR3 consists of 15 residues. CDR3 sequence (DNA): TGTGCCAGCAGTTACGACAGGGGCTCCTACAATGAGCAGTTCTTC. Its protein is CASSYDRGSYNEQFF.

V gene TRBV7-9 combines with J gene TRBJ2-1; tentatively, D is TRBD1 (5 bases). This CDR3 contains 12 residues. Germline CDR1 and CDR2: SEHNR and FQNEAQ (reference sequence). The V end lost 5 bases, the J end lost 10 bases, and 12 bases lay between the germline ends. CDR3: CASSQQDAEQFF. CDR3 DNA sequence: TGTGCCAGCAGCCAACAGGACGCAGAGCAGTTCTTC.

The chain combines TRBV28 with TRBJ2-7; D is unclear. V was cut by 3 bases and J by 4 bases, with 7 bases left in between. This CDR3 spans 12 amino acids. Germline CDR1 and CDR2: MDHEN and SYDVKM. The CDR3 spells CASSFQRYEQYF. The CDR3 nucleotides read TGTGCCAGCAGTTTCCAGCGTTACGAGCAGTACTTC.

The rearrangement links TRBV6-5 to TRBJ2-7, with TRBD2 matching 7 bases. The CDR3 has 15 residues. CDR1 and CDR2 (germline): MNHEY, SVGAGI. V shed 4 bases, J shed 0 bases, and the junction held 6 bases outside the gene matches. The CDR3 DNA reads TGTGCCAGCAGTTTCCCGCGGGGGAGCTCCTACGAGCAGTACTTC. It is translated as CASSFPRGSSYEQYF.

V usage is TRBV2 and J usage is TRBJ1-5, with 9 bases lining up with TRBD1. Germline V gene data show CDR1 as SNHLY and CDR2 as FYNNEI. V shed 5 bases and J 5 bases; nucleotides not matched to a gene: 10. This CDR3 comprises 16 residues. The CDR3 spells CASSPQRDREYQPQHF. The CDR3, as DNA: TGTGCCAGCAGTCCTCAGCGGGACAGGGAATATCAGCCCCAGCATTTT. The whole variable domain, filled in from reference TRBV2 and TRBJ1-5, reads EPEVTQTPSHQVTQMGQEVILRCVPISNHLYFYWYRQILGQKVEFLVSFYNNEISEKSEIFDDQFSVERPDGSNFTLKIRSTKLEDSAMYFCASSPQRDREYQPQHFGDGTRLSIL.

This chain uses TRBV7-3 with TRBJ2-7; 8 bases line up with TRBD2. J lost 2 bases, V lost 5 bases, and 5 bases had no gene match. The germline V gene has CDR1 SGHTA and CDR2 FQGTGA. The CDR3 has 14 amino acids. The CDR3 DNA is TGTGCCAGCAGCCCGGGAGGGATTGCCTACGAGCAGTACTTC. Its protein is CASSPGGIAYEQYF.

The V gene is TRBV28, the J gene TRBJ2-1, with 7 nucleotides matching TRBD2. V shed 6 bases and J 5 bases; nucleotides not matched to a gene: 16. Germline V gene data show CDR1 as MDHEN and CDR2 as SYDVKM. This CDR3 comprises 17 residues. CDR3 in amino acids: CASSLPTGRETHNEQFF. In DNA form, the CDR3 reads TGTGCCAGCAGCTTACCTACCGGGCGGGAGACCCACAATGAGCAGTTCTTC.

DNA of the CDR3: TGTGCCAGTAGTCCTCCCGGGGTGAGGCGGTTGAACACTGAAGCTTTCTTT. As protein: CASSPPGVRRLNTEAFF. The genes are TRBV19 and TRBJ1-1; D unclear. V was pared by 5 bases and J by 0 bases, with 19 bases between. This CDR3 contains 17 residues. Germline CDR1 LNHDA, CDR2 SQIVND (reference sequence).

This chain links TRBV6-6 with TRBJ2-7; TRBD1 matches at 7 bases. The CDR3 is 16 amino acids. The germline CDR1 and CDR2 sequences are MNHNY and SVGAGI (reference sequence). The trim removed 5 bases at V and 3 bases at J, leaving 13 bases unmatched. CDR3 loop: CASSGEPTGNSYEQYF. The CDR3 DNA sequence: TGTGCCAGCAGTGGAGAACCGACAGGGAACAGCTACGAGCAGTACTTC.

This sequence joins TRBV18 and TRBJ2-7; D might be TRBD2 (6 bases). CDR3 length equals 14 residues. CDR1 is KGHSH and CDR2 is LQKENI in the germline V gene. V shed 3 bases and J shed 2 bases, with 11 bases lying between them. The CDR3 sequence is CASSPGLATYEQYF. CDR3 in DNA: TGTGCCAGCTCACCGGGACTGGCTACCTACGAGCAGTACTTC.

The chain is built from TRBV6-5 and TRBJ2-5, with D unresolved. The germline V gene has CDR1 MNHEY and CDR2 SVGAGI. V was shortened by 2 bases and J by 4 bases, with 2 bases between the two germline ends. The CDR3 covers 11 residues. CDR3 sequence: CASSYLETQYF. As DNA, the CDR3 is TGTGCCAGCAGTTACCTAGAGACCCAGTACTTC.

This chain joins TRBV10-3 and TRBJ2-5, with TRBD2 identical over 10 bases. CDR1 is ENHRY, CDR2 SYGVKD, per germline. Unmatched junction bases numbered 7, after V lost 11 bases and J lost 4 bases. The CDR3 length is 13 residues. The CDR3 reads CAVSSGSGETQYF. The DNA of the CDR3 is TGTGCCGTATCTAGCGGGAGTGGAGAGACCCAGTACTTC.

The CDR3 bases are TGTGCCAGCAGCCAAGAGAGCAGGCGGGTGGTCACAGATACGCAGTATTTT. This codes for CASSQESRRVVTDTQYF. The chain uses TRBV16 and TRBJ2-3; tentatively, D is TRBD2 (5 bases). Germline CDR1 is KGHSY and CDR2 is FQNENV. Trimming removed 2 bases from V and 2 bases from J, with 17 bases in between. The CDR3 is 17 residues long.

V is TRBV7-9 and J is TRBJ2-6; D unclear. Deletions cut 2 bases from V and 0 bases from J, with 5 bases between. The CDR3 has 15 amino acids. Germline assignment: CDR1 SEHNR and CDR2 FQNEAQ (reference sequence). CDR3 sequence: CASSLSYSGANVLTF. CDR3 coding DNA: TGTGCCAGCAGCTTATCCTACTCTGGGGCCAACGTCCTGACTTTC. The variable domain in full, completed from reference TRBV7-9 and TRBJ2-6, reads DTGVSQNPRHKITKRGQNVTFRCDPISEHNRLYWYRQTLGQGPEFLTYFQNEAQLEKSRLLSDRFSAERPKGSFSTLEIQRTEQGDSAMYLCASSLSYSGANVLTFGAGSRLTVL.

V usage is TRBV7-9 and J usage is TRBJ1-3; D not resolved. Germline assignment: CDR1 SEHNR and CDR2 FQNEAQ (reference sequence). This CDR3 has 16 residues. V was shortened by 4 bases and J by 8 bases, with 21 bases between the two germline ends. The chain's CDR3 is CASSSSEAGREDTIYF. The CDR3 DNA sequence: TGTGCCAGCAGCTCCTCCGAGGCCGGGAGGGAAGACACCATATATTTT.

The gene calls are TRBV27 and TRBJ2-1, with D possibly TRBD2 on 5 matching bases. The CDR3 extends over 14 amino acids. V was cut by 8 bases and J by 2 bases, with 13 bases left in between. Germline V lookup: CDR1 MNHEY, CDR2 SMNVEV (reference sequence). CDR3 nucleotides: TGTGCCAGCGAACTAGATTTACCCTACAATGAGCAGTTCTTC. Translating gives CASELDLPYNEQFF.

This chain connects TRBV7-9 to TRBJ1-2; D is perhaps TRBD1 (6 bases). The CDR3 covers 15 residues. V dropped 2 bases and J dropped 1 base, with 11 bases sitting between them. CDR1 and CDR2 from the germline V gene are SEHNR and FQNEAQ (reference sequence). CDR3 sequence: CASSLMGQDNYGYTF. CDR3 in DNA: TGTGCCAGCAGCTTAATGGGACAAGATAACTATGGCTACACCTTC.

The V call is TRBV30, the J call TRBJ2-7; D might be TRBD1 (6 bases). The V and J ends lost 8 bases and 7 bases respectively, with 12 bases between them. The CDR3 is 10 amino acids. The germline V gene has CDR1 GTSNPN and CDR2 SVGIG (reference sequence). CDR3 sequence: CASRGREQYF. The CDR3 DNA sequence: TGTGCCAGCAGGGGAAGGGAGCAGTACTTC.

The chain combines TRBV15 with TRBJ2-5; 10 bases map to TRBD1. This CDR3 contains 15 residues. The ends lost 5 bases at V and 5 bases at J; junction bases unmatched: 8. Germline CDR1 LNHNV, CDR2 YYDKDF (reference sequence). As DNA, the CDR3 is TGTGCCACCAGCCTAGGGACAGGGGCAAGGGAGACCCAGTACTTC. Encoded protein: CATSLGTGARETQYF.

This chain connects TRBV4-1 to TRBJ2-7; TRBD2 aligns across 11 bases. J lost 1 base, V lost 1 base, and 3 bases had no gene match. The CDR3 covers 16 residues. Germline values: CDR1 MGHRA, CDR2 YSYEKL. CDR3 coding DNA: TGCGCCAGCAGCCAAGCGGGACTAGCGGAATCCTACGAGCAGTACTTC. As protein: CASSQAGLAESYEQYF.

V is TRBV29-1 and J is TRBJ2-7; 8 positions match TRBD2. The CDR3 loop spans 13 amino acids. V lost 4 bases to trimming and J lost 4 bases; unmatched junction nucleotides: 6. Germline lookup yields CDR1 SQVTM and CDR2 ANQGSEA. CDR3 nucleotides: TGCAGCGTTGTGGTAGCGGGAAAATACGAGCAGTACTTC. It encodes CSVVVAGKYEQYF.

The J gene is TRBJ2-6, the V gene TRBV28; 7 bases fit TRBD1. The CDR3 contains 16 residues. The germline V gene encodes CDR1 MDHEN and CDR2 SYDVKM. The ends lost 5 bases at V and 4 bases at J; junction bases unmatched: 8. Here the CDR3 reads CASSTRQGNGANVLTF. CDR3 nucleotides: TGTGCCAGCAGTACACGACAGGGTAACGGGGCCAACGTCCTGACTTTC.

V is TRBV7-9 and J is TRBJ2-6; 7 bases agree with TRBD2. The length of the CDR3 is 12 residues. The J segment lost 13 bases and the V segment lost 3 bases, leaving 3 bases of the junction unmatched. Germline V CDR1 and CDR2: SEHNR, FQNEAQ (reference sequence). DNA for the CDR3: TGTGCCAGCAGCTTTGGGGAGGGGGTCCTGACTTTC. It is translated as CASSFGEGVLTF.

The chain uses TRBV19 and TRBJ2-5, with D possibly matching TRBD1 (5 bases). There are 14 residues in the CDR3. V was cut by 4 bases and J by 1 base, with 10 bases left in between. From germline, CDR1 is LNHDA and CDR2 SQIVND (reference sequence). Here the CDR3 DNA reads TGTGCCAGTAGTAGATCAGGGATCCAAGAGACCCAGTACTTC. Its protein is CASSRSGIQETQYF.

The chain carries TRBV28 and TRBJ2-3; possibly TRBD1 for D (6 bases). CDR3 size: 17 residues. Trimming stripped 4 bases from V and 7 bases from J, with 24 bases between. Germline CDR1 and CDR2: MDHEN and SYDVKM. The CDR3 spells CASSYLIGGRGVYTQYF. CDR3 DNA sequence: TGTGCCAGCAGTTATCTTATAGGGGGACGTGGGGTGTATACGCAGTATTTT.

V gene TRBV18 combines with J gene TRBJ1-3, with 7 nucleotides matching TRBD1. The J segment lost 4 bases and the V segment lost 4 bases, leaving 10 bases of the junction unmatched. The CDR3 has 16 amino acids. Germline V gene sequence: CDR1 KGHSH, CDR2 LQKENI. CDR3 amino acids: CASSRDSLFRGNTIYF. Here the CDR3 DNA reads TGTGCCAGCTCACGGGACAGCCTATTTAGAGGAAACACCATATATTTT.

V gene TRBV18 combines with J gene TRBJ1-4, with unresolved D. Germline CDR1 is KGHSH and CDR2 is LQKENI. V gave up 6 bases and J gave up 7 bases, with 18 bases separating them. There are 15 residues in the CDR3. CDR3 region: CASSPSDGEGEKLFF. CDR3 in DNA: TGTGCCAGCTCCCCGAGTGACGGGGAGGGTGAAAAACTGTTTTTT.

The genes are TRBV6-5 and TRBJ2-2; no clear D gene. V was clipped by 5 bases and J by 5 bases, with 15 bases between them. CDR1 is MNHEY and CDR2 is SVGAGI in the germline V gene. This CDR3 contains 15 residues. This CDR3 reads CASSNSVAGTGELFF. DNA for the CDR3: TGTGCCAGCAGTAACAGTGTGGCCGGTACCGGGGAGCTGTTTTTT.